This T cell receptor beta chain was identified during a study of cytomegalovirus exposure and HLA in healthy donors. Findings of the study overall: Prior analysis indicated that the majority of TCR beta V segments exhibited productivity approximately 90% or approximately 30% of the time. The authors confirmed in vitro that three CMV-associated chains were specific for CMV antigens. A later analysis linked a missense DCLRE1C variant to TCR beta V- and J-gene trimming. In a later analysis, HLA-C alleles had the fewest associated TCRs, DRB1 alleles the most.

CDR3 length equals 21 residues. The V and J ends lost 2 bases and 6 bases, in that order; junction bases with no gene match: 21. Looked up from germline, CDR1 is MGHRA and CDR2 is YSYEKL. In the case of this clone: Its matching antigen is unknown.

A multiplex PCR was run with 60 Vbeta primers and 13 Jbeta primers. Clones were sequenced by immunoSEQ multiplex PCR, and TCRdb holds only the in-frame ones, with some missing. The sample lists about 140,000 clones, roughly 70% occurring once. This receptor was taken from a man younger than 45 in good health and CMV-seropositive. The specimen sequenced was PBMCs. This rearrangement joins TRBV4-1 to TRBJ2-3; 12 bases align to TRBD2. Here the CDR3 reads CASSQQIKTSGSLGSSDTQYF. In nucleotides, the CDR3 is TGCGCCAGCAGCCAACAAATCAAGACTAGCGGGAGTTTAGGGAGCAGTGATACGCAGTATTTT.